Below, 8 T cell receptor beta chains from the same sample are listed, as sequenced in a study of T cell responses to AZD1222 COVID-19 vaccine. Profiled with immunoSEQ multiplex PCR; TCRdb holds only in-frame clones, not every one. This table holds 140,000 to 150,000 clones, 70% to 90% found once. The sequencing used peripheral blood, collected 28 days after the second AZD1222 dose. The receptors shown here come from an adult who received the AZD1222 COVID-19 vaccine.

The chain employs TRBV28 and TRBJ1-2; TRBD1 matches at 10 bases. Trimming at V came to 5 bases and at J to 4 bases, leaving 7 bases not matched to a gene. Germline-derived CDR1 and CDR2 are MDHEN and SYDVKM. The CDR3 is made up of 15 amino acids. The CDR3 protein is CASSPRGQGSYGYTF. The CDR3 nucleotides are TGTGCCAGCAGTCCACGGGGACAGGGGAGCTATGGCTACACCTTC.

The genes are TRBV24-1 and TRBJ1-4; 7 bases fit TRBD1. This CDR3 contains 15 residues. CDR1 KGHDR and CDR2 SFDVKD come from the germline V gene. The junction had 8 bases not matched to a gene; V was cut back by 4 bases and J by 7 bases. The CDR3 DNA is TGTGCCACCAGTGACCCAGGGGGTAGTGGTGAAAAACTGTTTTTT. Protein: CATSDPGGSGEKLFF.

The chain recombines TRBV7-2 with TRBJ1-5; D might be TRBD1 (5 bases). Trimming took 1 base from V and 0 from J, leaving 7 bases between them. CDR1 and CDR2 from the germline V gene are SGHTA and FQGNSA. This CDR3 has 15 amino acids. CDR3 DNA: TGTGCCAGCAGCTTAGGCCAGGGTAGCAATCAGCCCCAGCATTTT. Its translation: CASSLGQGSNQPQHF.

The rearrangement links TRBV9 to TRBJ2-2; D may be TRBD1 (5 bases). The V end was cut by 3 bases, the J end by 6 bases, with 9 bases between. Per the germline V gene, CDR1 is SGDLS and CDR2 is YYNGEE. The CDR3 covers 13 residues. CDR3 in DNA: TGTGCCAGCAGCGCAAGGGGATCCGGGGAGCTGTTTTTT. Its translation: CASSARGSGELFF.

The chain joins TRBV27 to TRBJ2-1; 14 bases agree with TRBD2. CDR3 size: 20 residues. J lost 0 bases, V lost 7 bases, and 14 bases had no gene match. Germline V gives CDR1 MNHEY, CDR2 SMNVEV (reference sequence). The CDR3 coding sequence is TGTGCCAGCACCGAGACAAGGACTAGCGGGAGGTACAGCTCCTACAATGAGCAGTTCTTC. The encoded protein is CASTETRTSGRYSSYNEQFF.

V and J are TRBV11-3 and TRBJ2-1, with 9 nucleotides matching TRBD2. Germline CDR1 reads SGHNT; CDR2 reads YENEEA. This CDR3 region has 14 residues. With 5 bases clipped from V and 7 bases from J, the junction kept 6 bases outside the gene matches. The CDR3, as DNA: TGTGCCAGCAGCCCAGGGACTAGCAGGAATGAGCAGTTCTTC. Translated, it gives CASSPGTSRNEQFF.

The chain employs TRBV19 and TRBJ1-4, with D possibly TRBD1 on 6 matching bases. V was cut by 4 bases and J by 7 bases, with 13 bases left in between. The V gene's germline CDR1 is LNHDA and CDR2 SQIVND (reference sequence). The CDR3 is made up of 14 amino acids. CDR3 DNA sequence: TGTGCCAGTAGTACCAGGGGTTTTGGTGAAAAACTGTTTTTT. Its protein product is CASSTRGFGEKLFF.

The genes are TRBV30 and TRBJ2-3; a possible D gene is TRBD2 (7 bases). CDR3 length: 13 amino acids. Trimming removed 8 bases at V and 2 bases at J, with 14 bases between. Germline V CDR1 and CDR2: GTSNPN, SVGIG (reference sequence). CDR3 sequence reads: CAGGGSLTDTQYF. CDR3 sequence (DNA): TGTGCCGGGGGCGGGAGCCTCACAGATACGCAGTATTTT.